This paragraph reports one T cell receptor (beta chain). The antigen remains undetermined. Cells classed as naive CD8+ T cells were CD45RO-CCR7+CD27+CD95-. Germline V gives CDR1 SGHDT, CDR2 YYEEEE. The CDR3 consists of 14 residues. Researchers prepared the TRB cDNA libraries using 5' RACE with UMI labels. TCRdb reanalyzed the 5' RACE reads, giving one entry per CDR3 protein sequence and no DNA. The record lists roughly 110,000 distinct CDR3 sequences, of which the ten most abundant hold approximately 0.37%. These data belong to a study of CXCR3-negative and CXCR3-positive naive CD8 T cells. The study's findings and limits: TRB CDR3s of CXCR3-positive naive cells were more hydrophobic than those of CXCR3-negative naive cells. For naive cells, CXCR3-negative and CXCR3-positive subsets had similar TRBV-TRBJ usage; for memory cells, usage differed. The level of CXCR3 expression partially decreased after cryopreservation; the majority of assays used fresh PBMCs.

The V call is TRBV5-6, the J call TRBJ2-2. The material sequenced was naive CXCR3+ CD8+ T cells from blood. Subset defined: CD45RO-CCR7+CD27+CD95- naive CD8+ T cells expressing CXCR3 (TNR3+). The clonotype comes from a human donor in good health. Some clones in this sample may be carry-over from other donors' samples. CDR3 sequence: CASSWDIGTGELFF.